The next 32 T cell receptor beta chains were all read from a single sample in a study of T cell responses to AZD1222 COVID-19 vaccine. Profiled with immunoSEQ multiplex PCR; TCRdb holds only in-frame clones, not every one. The data contain 100,000 to 150,000 clones, approximately 85% of them singletons. The material was peripheral blood, obtained 28 days after the second AZD1222 dose. The receptors derive from an adult who received the AZD1222 COVID-19 vaccine.

The table lists this clone with a few counts. This rearrangement joins TRBV28 to TRBJ1-1; D unresolved. The germline V and J ends were trimmed by 4 bases and 1 base, with 10 bases remaining between them. Looked up from germline, CDR1 is MDHEN and CDR2 is SYDVKM. The CDR3 covers 14 residues. CDR3 in amino acids: CASSSQTRNTEAFF. CDR3 DNA sequence: TGTGCCAGCAGTTCCCAAACACGGAACACTGAAGCTTTCTTT.

This chain links TRBV3-1 (or the pseudogene TRBV3-2) with TRBJ2-7; 8 bases line up with TRBD1. Germline V gene lookup returns CDR1 LGHDT and CDR2 YNNKEL (reference sequence). V shed 0 bases and J 5 bases; nucleotides not matched to a gene: 12. CDR3 size: 17 residues. The CDR3: CASSQDLGAGGTNEQYF. The CDR3, as DNA: TGTGCCAGCAGCCAAGATCTTGGGGCAGGGGGCACCAACGAGCAGTACTTC.

The chain employs TRBV18 and TRBJ1-5, with D perhaps TRBD1 (5 bases). The CDR3 is made up of 14 amino acids. V was clipped by 5 bases and J by 7 bases, with 15 bases between them. Germline-derived CDR1 and CDR2 are KGHSH and LQKENI. The chain's CDR3 is CASSKDGGLQPQHF. The CDR3 DNA sequence: TGTGCCAGCTCAAAGGACGGGGGTTTACAGCCCCAGCATTTT.

The chain recombines TRBV3-1 (or the pseudogene TRBV3-2) with TRBJ1-4; D uncertain. Germline loops: CDR1 LGHDT, CDR2 YNNKEL (reference sequence). With 11 bases removed from V and 3 bases from J, the gap between germline ends came to 16 bases. The length of the CDR3 is 14 residues. The CDR3, as DNA: TGTGCCTCGAGGGTTTCCGGGGCTAATGAAAAACTGTTTTTT. It specifies CASRVSGANEKLFF.

The J gene is TRBJ1-4, the V gene TRBV18; TRBD1 might be the D (5 bases). This CDR3 comprises 12 residues. Germline CDR1 KGHSH, CDR2 LQKENI. The germline V and J ends were trimmed by 6 bases and 8 bases, with 10 bases remaining between them. Here the CDR3 reads CASSPTVEKLFF. The CDR3 DNA follows: TGTGCCAGCTCTCCGACAGTCGAAAAACTGTTTTTT.

Note on this clone: Other DNA variants within this sample encode the same CDR3. This rearrangement joins TRBV5-1 to TRBJ1-4; 7 positions agree with TRBD1. Trimming at V came to 0 bases and at J to 5 bases, leaving 1 base not matched to a gene. This CDR3 is 14 amino acids long. CDR1 is SGHRS, CDR2 YFSETQ, per germline. The CDR3 is CASSLGQGNEKLFF. In nucleotides, the CDR3 is TGCGCCAGCAGCTTGGGACAGGGAAATGAAAAACTGTTTTTT. The full variable domain, with the rest looked up from reference TRBV5-1 and TRBJ1-4, is KAGVTQTPRYLIKTRGQQVTLSCSPISGHRSVSWYQQTPGQGLQFLFEYFSETQRNKGNFPGRFSGRQFSNSRSEMNVSTLELGDSALYLCASSLGQGNEKLFFGSGTQLSVL.

The chain recombines TRBV28 with TRBJ1-1; D not resolved. The length of the CDR3 is 15 residues. Germline loops: CDR1 MDHEN, CDR2 SYDVKM. Trimming left V 3 bases short and J 0 bases short, with 11 bases between. DNA for the CDR3: TGTGCCAGCAGTTTCCCCGGGAGGCTGAACACTGAAGCTTTCTTT. Its translation: CASSFPGRLNTEAFF.

The chain combines TRBV6-5 with TRBJ1-2; D uncertain. Deletions cut 0 bases from V and 3 bases from J, with 8 bases between. CDR1 MNHEY and CDR2 SVGAGI come from the germline V gene. The CDR3 runs 14 residues. CDR3: CASSYSPGDYGYTF. CDR3 nucleotide sequence: TGTGCCAGCAGTTACTCGCCGGGCGACTATGGCTACACCTTC.

The chain carries TRBV5-1 and TRBJ2-7; no clear D gene. The V gene's germline CDR1 is SGHRS and CDR2 YFSETQ. V dropped 2 bases and J dropped 0 bases, with 9 bases sitting between them. The CDR3 consists of 14 residues. CDR3 DNA sequence: TGCGCCAGCAGCTTTGGGCGGAGCTCCTACGAGCAGTACTTC. Translation: CASSFGRSSYEQYF.

The chain has TRBV5-1 and TRBJ2-5; D tentatively reads TRBD1 or TRBD2 (5 bases each). The germline CDR1 and CDR2 sequences are SGHRS and YFSETQ. Trimming took 4 bases from V and 4 from J, leaving 20 bases between them. The CDR3 covers 16 residues. CDR3 DNA: TGCGCCAGCAGCCCCGGGACGGGAAGAAATGGAGAGACCCAGTACTTC. Its translation: CASSPGTGRNGETQYF.

The rearrangement links TRBV11-3 to TRBJ1-1, with no clear D. V dropped 3 bases and J dropped 0 bases, with 5 bases sitting between them. The CDR3 extends over 13 amino acids. CDR1 SGHNT and CDR2 YENEEA come from the germline V gene. The CDR3 DNA follows: TGTGCCAGCAGCTTCTCCATGAACACTGAAGCTTTCTTT. This codes for CASSFSMNTEAFF.

The V call is TRBV9, the J call TRBJ2-1, with D perhaps assigned TRBD1 or TRBD2 (6 bases each). The V end lost 4 bases, the J end lost 5 bases, and 16 bases lay between the germline ends. Germline CDR1 SGDLS, CDR2 YYNGEE. This CDR3 is 15 amino acids long. Written as DNA, the CDR3 is TGTGCCAGCAGCACTCGCGGGGACAACGACAATGAGCAGTTCTTC. Protein: CASSTRGDNDNEQFF.

The J gene is TRBJ2-7, the V gene TRBV3-1 (or the pseudogene TRBV3-2), with D tentatively TRBD1 (6 bases). Germline loops: CDR1 LGHDT, CDR2 YNNKEL (reference sequence). V shed 0 bases and J shed 1 base, with 16 bases lying between them. This CDR3 contains 17 residues. The CDR3 DNA reads TGTGCCAGCAGCCAAGATTTGGGACAAGTCAATTCCTACGAGCAGTACTTC. It is translated as CASSQDLGQVNSYEQYF.

This chain links TRBV30 with TRBJ1-2; D uncertain. This CDR3 spans 13 amino acids. CDR1 is GTSNPN, CDR2 SVGIG, per germline (reference sequence). Deletions cut 5 bases from V and 0 bases from J, with 10 bases between. CDR3 DNA sequence: TGTGCCTGGTTGGACCGAGCTAACTATGGCTACACCTTC. This gives the protein CAWLDRANYGYTF.

The V call is TRBV6-5, the J call TRBJ1-5; 9 bases align to TRBD1. CDR1 and CDR2 (germline): MNHEY, SVGAGI. J was trimmed by 2 bases and V by 5 bases; bases with no gene match: 4. The CDR3 has 15 amino acids. As DNA, the CDR3 is TGTGCCAGCAGTAACAGGGGGCTCGGCAATCAGCCCCAGCATTTT. It specifies CASSNRGLGNQPQHF.

This clone was counted once. The CDR3 bases are TGTGCCAGCAGCTACAACGAAGGACAGGGGGCCTATGGCTACACCTTC. It translates to CASSYNEGQGAYGYTF. The V and J genes are TRBV11-1 and TRBJ1-2, with 11 bases lining up with TRBD1. The CDR3 spans 16 residues. Germline trimming cut 4 bases from V and 4 bases from J; bases unmatched to any gene: 8. Germline loops: CDR1 SGHAT, CDR2 FQDESV (reference sequence).

The chain links TRBV5-4 to TRBJ1-1, with 8 bases lining up with TRBD1. The CDR3 loop spans 16 amino acids. Trimming at V came to 4 bases and at J to 6 bases, leaving 14 bases not matched to a gene. The germline V gene has CDR1 SGHNT and CDR2 YYREEE (reference sequence). CDR3 loop: CASSSGGVQGVAEAFF. DNA of the CDR3: TGTGCCAGCAGCAGCGGTGGTGTACAGGGGGTCGCTGAAGCTTTCTTT.

The rearrangement uses TRBV30 and TRBJ1-2; a weak D match, TRBD1 (6 bases). CDR3 length: 13 residues. The germline V and J ends were trimmed by 3 bases and 8 bases, with 16 bases remaining between them. Germline CDR1 reads GTSNPN; CDR2 reads SVGIG (reference sequence). The DNA of the CDR3 is TGTGCCTGGAGAGGAGGGGGGCCCCTCGGCTACACCTTC. Its translation: CAWRGGGPLGYTF. Looking up the rest from reference TRBV30 and TRBJ1-2 gives the full variable domain: SQTIHQWPATLVQPVGSPLSLECTVEGTSNPNLYWYRQAAGRGLQLLFYSVGIGQISSEVPQNLSASRPQDRQFILSSKKLLLSDSGFYLCAWRGGGPLGYTFGSGTRLTVV.

A word on this clone: The sample contains more than one DNA sequence encoding this CDR3. The CDR3 protein is CASSLSTDTQYF. The CDR3 nucleotides are TGTGCCAGCAGCCTCTCCACAGATACGCAGTATTTT. The chain recombines TRBV3-1 (or the pseudogene TRBV3-2) with TRBJ2-3; no reliable D call. The CDR3 sequence is 12 residues long. The V gene lost 4 bases and the J gene lost 2 bases, with 4 bases spanning the gap. Germline CDR1 LGHDT, CDR2 YNNKEL (reference sequence).

The chain uses TRBV6-4 and TRBJ1-2, with D possibly being TRBD1 (6 bases). CDR1 and CDR2 (germline): MRHNA, SNTAGT. The CDR3 has 15 amino acids. The V end was cut by 6 bases, the J end by 2 bases, with 16 bases between. CDR3 coding DNA: TGTGCCAGCAGGGAACAGGGTGCCGGGAACTATGGCTACACCTTC. Protein sequence: CASREQGAGNYGYTF.

This clone appeared many times. The chain carries TRBV7-9 and TRBJ2-2; unclear D gene. The V gene's germline CDR1 is SEHNR and CDR2 FQNEAQ (reference sequence). V lost 0 bases and J 6 bases, leaving 8 bases between the germline ends. CDR3 length equals 14 residues. CDR3 bases: TGTGCCAGCAGCTTAGCGGGTCATCCCGGGGAGCTGTTTTTT. Translation gives CASSLAGHPGELFF.

The chain carries TRBV11-3 and TRBJ2-1; D is possibly TRBD1 or TRBD2 (5 bases each). V lost 6 bases, J lost 0 bases, and 15 bases lay in between. Germline CDR1 reads SGHNT; CDR2 reads YENEEA. The CDR3 is 16 amino acids. Written as DNA, the CDR3 is TGTGCCAGCAGTTCACAACCAGGGAGCTCCTACAATGAGCAGTTCTTC. Its translation: CASSSQPGSSYNEQFF.

The chain has TRBV7-9 and TRBJ2-1; TRBD2 aligns across 14 bases. V dropped 5 bases and J dropped 7; count of bases not matched to a gene: 7. CDR1 and CDR2 from the germline V gene are SEHNR and FQNEAQ (reference sequence). This CDR3 spans 16 amino acids. CDR3 sequence: CASSPTSGGARNEQFF. The CDR3 DNA follows: TGTGCCAGCAGCCCGACTAGCGGGGGGGCCAGGAATGAGCAGTTCTTC.

This rearrangement joins TRBV27 to TRBJ2-7; 7 nucleotides line up with TRBD2. The CDR3 is 12 residues long. Germline CDR1 is MNHEY and CDR2 is SMNVEV (reference sequence). After removal of 2 bases from V and 7 bases from J, the junction contained 2 bases not matched to a gene. CDR3 region: CASSLGEGEQYF. The CDR3, as DNA: TGTGCCAGCAGTTTAGGGGAGGGGGAGCAGTACTTC.

The chain combines TRBV14 with TRBJ1-6; no clear D. Trimming removed 8 bases at V and 8 bases at J, with 13 bases between. The V gene's germline CDR1 is SGHDN and CDR2 FVKESK. The length of the CDR3 is 13 residues. The CDR3 loop is CASAYLSDSPLHF. The DNA of the CDR3 is TGTGCCAGCGCCTACCTTTCTGATTCACCCCTCCACTTT. Full variable domain (outside the CDR3, taken from reference TRBV14 and TRBJ1-6): EAGVTQFPSHSVIEKGQTVTLRCDPISGHDNLYWYRRVMGKEIKFLLHFVKESKQDESGMPNNRFLAERTGGTYSTLKVQPAELEDSGVYFCASAYLSDSPLHFGNGTRLTVT.

The chain employs TRBV9 and TRBJ1-1; 7 bases are a match to TRBD1. Unmatched junction bases numbered 10, after V lost 4 bases and J lost 4 bases. Germline CDR1 and CDR2: SGDLS and YYNGEE. This CDR3 comprises 15 residues. CDR3 DNA sequence: TGTGCCAGCAGCAACAGGGGTTCGGCGGGCACTGAAGCTTTCTTT. Protein sequence: CASSNRGSAGTEAFF.

This clone was counted a few times. The V and J genes are TRBV10-3 and TRBJ2-7; D possibly matches TRBD1 or TRBD2 (5 bases each). CDR1 is ENHRY, CDR2 SYGVKD, per germline. V was shortened by 0 bases and J by 0 bases, with 15 bases between the two germline ends. This CDR3 region has 17 residues. The CDR3 loop is CAISESLVGPSSYEQYF. In DNA, the CDR3 is TGTGCCATCAGTGAGTCCCTCGTGGGACCCAGCTCCTACGAGCAGTACTTC.

The chain joins TRBV7-8 to TRBJ1-1, with unresolved D. Germline V gene data show CDR1 as SGHVS and CDR2 as FQNEAQ. The ends were cut back, 4 bases at V and 6 bases at J, with 15 bases in the middle. The CDR3 is made up of 14 amino acids. The DNA for the CDR3 is TGTGCCAGCAGCTCGGGATCCAAGAGGGCTGAAGCTTTCTTT. Its protein is CASSSGSKRAEAFF.

The rearrangement links TRBV3-1 (or the pseudogene TRBV3-2) to TRBJ1-3; no firm D call. Trimming removed 4 bases from V and 0 bases from J, with 10 bases in between. CDR1 and CDR2 from the germline V gene are LGHDT and YNNKEL (reference sequence). The CDR3 covers 15 residues. Here the CDR3 DNA reads TGTGCCAGCAGCCCCCAAAGGCTCTCTGGAAACACCATATATTTT. Amino acids: CASSPQRLSGNTIYF.

V is TRBV11-2 and J is TRBJ2-5; D assignment may be TRBD1 or TRBD2 (7 bases each). The CDR3 contains 13 residues. The germline gives CDR1 SGHAT, CDR2 FQNNGV. The V gene lost 5 bases and the J gene lost 5 bases, with 12 bases spanning the gap. The CDR3 reads CASSQGGHETQYF. Written as DNA, the CDR3 is TGTGCCAGCAGCCAGGGGGGGCACGAGACCCAGTACTTC.

The chain joins TRBV7-2 to TRBJ1-2; tentative D call: TRBD1 (6 bases). The V gene's germline CDR1 is SGHTA and CDR2 FQGNSA. The CDR3 loop spans 14 amino acids. V lost 4 bases and J lost 4, with 13 bases in between. The CDR3 region has the DNA TGTGCCAGCAGCTCCCAACAGGGAGGCTATGGCTACACCTTC. Its translation: CASSSQQGGYGYTF.

The CDR3 is CASSFDRVRYGYTF. Written as DNA, the CDR3 is TGTGCCAGCAGCTTCGACAGGGTCCGGTATGGCTACACCTTC. The chain has TRBV5-6 and TRBJ1-2, with 7 bases aligning to TRBD1. CDR3 size: 14 residues. Trimming cost V 2 bases and J 5 bases; bases outside gene matches: 6. CDR1 and CDR2 from the germline V gene are SGHDT and YYEEEE.